Each of the 10 T cell receptor beta chains below was sequenced from the same sample in a study of T cells in Graves' hyperthyroidism and ophthalmopathy (dated by TCRdb to between 2017 and 2020). Library prep was done by multiplex PCR. Sequencing was performed on an Illumina HiSeq 2000. Amplification of TCR beta CDR3 regions was carried out from RNA transcripts. The TCR CDR3 was subjected to a first round of RT-PCR using the HTBI primer set and the Qiagen OneStep RT-PCR kit. Starting from the raw public reads, TCRdb applied fastp trimming at Q25, assembled clones with MiXCR and retained in-frame beta chains. Under each unique CDR3 protein, matching rows form one entry showing the most common genes and DNA. Counted in this sample were roughly 180,000 distinct CDR3 sequences; about 18% of them appeared once. The top ten clones comprise approximately 28% of the sample. The sequencing input was blood. The receptors stem from a woman aged 45 to 65 with Graves' hyperthyroidism.

This chain connects TRBV7-6 to TRBJ1-3; D is perhaps TRBD1 (6 bases). The germline gives CDR1 SGHVS, CDR2 FNYEAQ. This CDR3 region has 15 residues. V lost 4 bases to trimming and J lost 2 bases, with 12 bases between them. The CDR3 bases are TGTGCCAGCAGCTCACCAGGGGTCACTGGAAACACCATATATTTT. Amino acids: CASSSPGVTGNTIYF.

This clonotype has more than one count but fewer than ten. This chain joins TRBV20-1 and TRBJ2-3, with D possibly being TRBD1 (6 bases). The V end lost 5 bases, the J end lost 1 base, and 7 bases lay between the germline ends. Germline-derived CDR1 and CDR2 are DFQATT and SNEGSKA (reference sequence). The CDR3 is 12 residues long. CDR3 sequence: CSAYRGTDTQYF. The CDR3 nucleotides read TGCAGTGCTTACAGGGGCACAGATACGCAGTATTTT.

This clonotype came up a few times. V usage is TRBV12-3 or TRBV12-4 and J usage is TRBJ1-2; possible D gene TRBD1, 6 bases. Trimming took 7 bases from V and 4 from J, leaving 13 bases between them. The CDR3 covers 13 residues. The CDR3 DNA reads TGTGCCAGCAACAAAGGGGGGGGCTATGGCTACACCTTC. The encoded protein is CASNKGGGYGYTF.

This clonotype was counted many times. The chain employs TRBV7-9 and TRBJ2-6; either TRBD1 or TRBD2 may supply D (5 bases each). V lost 1 base to trimming and J lost 4 bases, with 11 bases between them. The CDR3 has 16 residues. Per germline, CDR1 SEHNR and CDR2 FQNEAQ (reference sequence). CDR3 residues: CASSLVPGTGANVLTF. For the CDR3, the DNA is TGTGCCAGCAGCTTAGTCCCAGGGACCGGGGCCAACGTCCTGACTTTC.

This clonotype was detected many times. The chain links TRBV7-2 to TRBJ2-3; 8 nucleotides match TRBD2. The CDR3 sequence is 15 residues long. V lost 4 bases, J lost 2 bases, and 5 bases stayed unmatched. CDR1 and CDR2 from the germline V gene are SGHTA and FQGNSA. Written as DNA, the CDR3 is TGTGCCAGCAGCTGGCAGCGGGGGATCACAGATACGCAGTATTTT. Protein sequence: CASSWQRGITDTQYF.

The sample holds many counts of this clonotype. This sequence joins TRBV7-2 and TRBJ1-2, with D maybe TRBD1 (6 bases). V lost 5 bases and J lost 1, with 11 bases in between. The CDR3 is 14 residues long. CDR1 is SGHTA, CDR2 FQGNSA, per germline. Written as DNA, the CDR3 is TGTGCCAGCAGCGTAGGACAGATTAACTATGGCTACACCTTC. Encoded protein: CASSVGQINYGYTF.

To note about this clonotype: A much larger clone lies one base from this, so it may be a read error. The V call is TRBV6-4, the J call TRBJ1-5; D gene unclear. Germline CDR1 reads MRHNA; CDR2 reads SNTAGT. The CDR3 runs to 16 residues. The CDR3 DNA sequence: TGTGCCAGCAGTGACTCGATTATTGAGGGTGATCAGACCCAGCATTTT. It is translated as CASSDSIIEGDQTQHF.

This clonotype was counted ten times or more. The chain is built from TRBV5-1 and TRBJ2-5; TRBD2 is a possible D gene (6 bases). Germline V lookup: CDR1 SGHRS, CDR2 YFSETQ. With 2 bases removed from V and 2 bases from J, the gap between germline ends came to 16 bases. This CDR3 contains 16 residues. CDR3 nucleotides: TGCGCCAGCAGCTTACTTATAGGAGGGAGGCAAGAGACCCAGTACTTC. Its protein is CASSLLIGGRQETQYF. The whole variable domain, remainder taken from reference TRBV5-1 and TRBJ2-5, is KAGVTQTPRYLIKTRGQQVTLSCSPISGHRSVSWYQQTPGQGLQFLFEYFSETQRNKGNFPGRFSGRQFSNSRSEMNVSTLELGDSALYLCASSLLIGGRQETQYFGPGTRLLVL.

The V and J genes are TRBV7-2 and TRBJ2-3; D might be TRBD1 or TRBD2, each matching 5 bases. V was pared by 0 bases and J by 6 bases, with 10 bases between. Per the germline V gene, CDR1 is SGHTA and CDR2 is FQGNSA. CDR3 length: 14 residues. The chain's CDR3 is CASSLAGVSDTQYF. The CDR3, as DNA: TGTGCCAGCAGCTTAGCGGGGGTATCCGATACGCAGTATTTT.

Worth noting for this clonotype: This could be a read error, since a much larger clone is one nucleotide away. The gene calls are TRBV19 and TRBJ1-4; D remains unclear. The CDR3 totals 14 residues. Germline values: CDR1 LNHDA, CDR2 SQIVND (reference sequence). In nucleotides, the CDR3 is TGTGCCAGTAGTAGTTGGAGTGGTGGCGAAAAACTGCTTTTT. The encoded protein is CASSSWSGGEKLLF.